This T cell receptor (beta chain) was recovered during a study of blood T cell repertoires in COVID-19. Looking at the study overall: Acute and convalescent COVID-19 samples came from the United States, Italy and Spain. T cells, B-cell-depleted T cells, or PBMCs provided the cDNA or gDNA that served as material.

The CDR3 loop spans 15 amino acids. V was pared by 0 bases and J by 5 bases, with 14 bases between. Looked up from germline, CDR1 is ENHRY and CDR2 is SYGVKD. In the authors' workflow: Amplification from reference gene primers served as the basis for estimated nucleated cell counts. Clones were read by immunoSEQ multiplex PCR, and TCRdb kept only the in-frame ones, dropping some. Clonal size and the V and J genes are those of that table, whereas D and trimming came from the DNA. This sample has almost 250,000 clones, with about 89% found just once. Source material: peripheral blood. The sequence was collected from a woman aged 55-75 years who had recovered from COVID-19. The chain links TRBV10-3 to TRBJ2-7, with D maybe TRBD2 (7 bases). CDR3 region: CAISESGRGGNEQYF. The CDR3 DNA reads as TGTGCCATCAGTGAGTCAGGCAGGGGAGGGAACGAGCAGTACTTC.